The 8 T cell receptor beta chains presented below share a single source sample, sequenced in a study of blood T cell repertoires in COVID-19. Some clones are missing from TCRdb's copy, which holds only in-frame ones; the method was immunoSEQ multiplex PCR. The sample yields 140,000 or so clones, 85% seen once. Sequencing used PBMCs or T cells enriched from blood (not recorded which). The receptors were sampled from a woman in her thirties or forties who had recovered from COVID-19.

This clone came up a few times. The chain recombines TRBV12-5 with TRBJ2-5; 11 nucleotides line up with TRBD2. The germline V gene has CDR1 LGHNT and CDR2 FRNRAP. V gave up 3 bases and J gave up 5 bases; unmatched junction bases: 5. The CDR3 is 15 residues long. The CDR3 nucleotides read TGTGCTAGTGGTTTTTTAGCGGGGGGGCCGGAGACCCAGTACTTC. It is translated as CASGFLAGGPETQYF.

The J gene is TRBJ2-5, the V gene TRBV9, with 9 bases lining up with TRBD1. The CDR3 is 15 residues long. Germline V lookup: CDR1 SGDLS, CDR2 YYNGEE. J lost 1 base, V lost 3 bases, and 4 bases had no gene match. The CDR3 coding sequence is TGTGCCAGCAGCGCCGGGACAGGGTTCCAAGAGACCCAGTACTTC. This sequence encodes CASSAGTGFQETQYF. Variable domain in full (rest from reference TRBV9 and TRBJ2-5): DSGVTQTPKHLITATGQRVTLRCSPRSGDLSVYWYQQSLDQGLQFLIQYYNGEERAKGNILERFSAQQFPDLHSELNLSSLELGDSALYFCASSAGTGFQETQYFGPGTRLLVL.

The chain links TRBV7-3 to TRBJ2-7, with a tentative D call TRBD1 (5 bases). The CDR3 is made up of 16 amino acids. V shed 10 bases and J shed 4 bases, with 26 bases lying between them. CDR1 is SGHTA and CDR2 is FQGTGA in the germline V gene. The CDR3, as DNA: TGTGCCAACAGTGGATCCCACCCACAGGTGGGTTACGAGCAGTACTTC. It translates to CANSGSHPQVGYEQYF.

CDR3 nucleotides: TGTGCCAGCAGCCCGATCGAGGGTGAGCAGTTCTTC. Translation: CASSPIEGEQFF. The chain is built from TRBV6-5 and TRBJ2-1, with D possibly TRBD2 on 5 matching bases. V shed 6 bases and J shed 9 bases, with 12 bases lying between them. This CDR3 spans 12 amino acids. Germline V lookup: CDR1 MNHEY, CDR2 SVGAGI.

V gene TRBV3-1 (or the pseudogene TRBV3-2) combines with J gene TRBJ1-1, with a tentative D call TRBD1 (5 bases). V was shortened by 4 bases and J by 4 bases, with 10 bases between the two germline ends. Per the germline V gene, CDR1 is LGHDT and CDR2 is YNNKEL (reference sequence). The CDR3 length is 13 residues. CDR3 DNA: TGTGCCAGCAGCCCTGCTAGGGGCACTGAAGCTTTCTTT. Translating it yields CASSPARGTEAFF.

The chain employs TRBV19 and TRBJ2-3; 9 nucleotides match TRBD2. This CDR3 is built from 13 residues. Per germline, CDR1 LNHDA and CDR2 SQIVND (reference sequence). V was clipped by 4 bases and J by 4 bases; unmatched bases: 0. The CDR3 region has the DNA TGTGCCAGTAGTAGCGGGGGGGCAGATACGCAGTATTTT. Protein product: CASSSGGADTQYF. The full variable domain, with the rest looked up from reference TRBV19 and TRBJ2-3, is DGGITQSPKYLFRKEGQNVTLSCEQNLNHDAMYWYRQDPGQGLRLIYYSQIVNDFQKGDIAEGYSVSREKKESFPLTVTSAQKNPTAFYLCASSSGGADTQYFGPGTRLTVL.

The chain links TRBV5-6 to TRBJ1-2; a weak D match, TRBD1 (6 bases). The CDR3 is made up of 15 amino acids. V gave up 0 bases and J gave up 4 bases, with 13 bases separating them. CDR1 is SGHDT, CDR2 YYEEEE, per germline. The CDR3 coding sequence is TGTGCCAGCAGCTTGGGTCAGGGGCGCAGCTATGGCTACACCTTC. It translates to CASSLGQGRSYGYTF.

V gene TRBV7-9 combines with J gene TRBJ2-1, with 9 bases matching TRBD1. This CDR3 comprises 15 residues. Germline CDR1 SEHNR, CDR2 FQNEAQ (reference sequence). V lost 0 bases to trimming and J lost 7 bases; unmatched junction nucleotides: 4. The CDR3 sequence is CASSLAGQGGNEQFF. The CDR3 DNA follows: TGTGCCAGCAGCTTAGCGGGACAGGGAGGGAATGAGCAGTTCTTC.